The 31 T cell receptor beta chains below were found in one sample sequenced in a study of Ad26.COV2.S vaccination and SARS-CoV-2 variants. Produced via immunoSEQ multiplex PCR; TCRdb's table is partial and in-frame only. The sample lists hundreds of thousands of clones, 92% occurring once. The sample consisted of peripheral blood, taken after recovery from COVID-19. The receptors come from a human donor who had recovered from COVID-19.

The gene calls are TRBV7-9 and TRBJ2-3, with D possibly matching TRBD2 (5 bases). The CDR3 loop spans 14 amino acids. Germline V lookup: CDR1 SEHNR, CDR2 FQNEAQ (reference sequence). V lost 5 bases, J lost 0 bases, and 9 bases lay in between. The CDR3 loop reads CASSPGGSTDTQYF. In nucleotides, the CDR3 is TGTGCCAGCAGCCCTGGAGGAAGCACAGATACGCAGTATTTT.

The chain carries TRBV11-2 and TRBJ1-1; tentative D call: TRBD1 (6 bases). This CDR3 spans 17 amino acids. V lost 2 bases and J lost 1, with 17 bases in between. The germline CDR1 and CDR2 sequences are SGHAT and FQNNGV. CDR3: CASSLLANREGNTEAFF. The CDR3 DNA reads TGTGCCAGCAGCTTACTTGCCAACAGGGAGGGGAACACTGAAGCTTTCTTT.

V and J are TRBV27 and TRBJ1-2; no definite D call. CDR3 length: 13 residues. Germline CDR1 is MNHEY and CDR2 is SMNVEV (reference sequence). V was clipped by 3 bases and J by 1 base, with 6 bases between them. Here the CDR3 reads CASSFMGNYGYTF. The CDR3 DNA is TGTGCCAGCAGTTTTATGGGTAACTATGGCTACACCTTC.

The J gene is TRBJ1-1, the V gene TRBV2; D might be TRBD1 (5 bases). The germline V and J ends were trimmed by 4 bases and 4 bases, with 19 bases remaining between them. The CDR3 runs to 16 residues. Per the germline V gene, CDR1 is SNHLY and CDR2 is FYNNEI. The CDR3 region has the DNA TGTGCCAGCAGTGGGGGGTGGTCGCCAAGGGTCACTGAAGCTTTCTTT. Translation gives CASSGGWSPRVTEAFF.

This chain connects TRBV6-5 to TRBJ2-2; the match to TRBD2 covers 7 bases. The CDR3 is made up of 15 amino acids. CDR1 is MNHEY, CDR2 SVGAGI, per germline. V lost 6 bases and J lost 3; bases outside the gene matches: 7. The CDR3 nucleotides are TGTGCCAGCAGACTGAGACTAGCACACACCGGGGAGCTGTTTTTT. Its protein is CASRLRLAHTGELFF.

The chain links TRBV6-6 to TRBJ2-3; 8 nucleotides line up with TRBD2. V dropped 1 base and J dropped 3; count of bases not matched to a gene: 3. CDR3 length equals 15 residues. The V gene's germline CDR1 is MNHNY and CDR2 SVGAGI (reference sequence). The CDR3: CASSYLKRGTDTQYF. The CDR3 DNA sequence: TGTGCCAGCAGTTACTTAAAGCGGGGGACAGATACGCAGTATTTT.

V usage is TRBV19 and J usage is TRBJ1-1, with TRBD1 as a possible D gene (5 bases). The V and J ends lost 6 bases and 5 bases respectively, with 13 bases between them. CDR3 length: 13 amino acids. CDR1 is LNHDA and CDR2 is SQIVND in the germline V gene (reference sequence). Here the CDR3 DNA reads TGTGCCAGTAGCCGCGGGGGGGGAACTGAAGCTTTCTTT. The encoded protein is CASSRGGGTEAFF.

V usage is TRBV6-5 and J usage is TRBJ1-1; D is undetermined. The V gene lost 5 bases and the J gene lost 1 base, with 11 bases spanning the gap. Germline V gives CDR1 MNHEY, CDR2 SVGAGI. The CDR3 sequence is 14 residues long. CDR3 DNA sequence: TGTGCCAGCAGTCCCACCAGGTCGAACACTGAAGCTTTCTTT. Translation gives CASSPTRSNTEAFF.

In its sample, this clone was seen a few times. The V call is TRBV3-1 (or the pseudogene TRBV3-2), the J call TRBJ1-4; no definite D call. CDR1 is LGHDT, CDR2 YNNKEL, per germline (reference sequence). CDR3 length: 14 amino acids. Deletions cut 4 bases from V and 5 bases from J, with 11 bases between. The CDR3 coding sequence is TGTGCCAGCAGCCCCCGGGGAGGGAATGAAAAACTGTTTTTT. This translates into CASSPRGGNEKLFF.

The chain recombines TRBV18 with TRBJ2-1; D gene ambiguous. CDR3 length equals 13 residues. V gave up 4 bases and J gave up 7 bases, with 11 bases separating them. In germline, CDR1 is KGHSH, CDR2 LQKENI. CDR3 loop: CASSLESHNEQFF. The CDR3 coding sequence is TGTGCCAGCTCACTCGAATCTCATAATGAGCAGTTCTTC.

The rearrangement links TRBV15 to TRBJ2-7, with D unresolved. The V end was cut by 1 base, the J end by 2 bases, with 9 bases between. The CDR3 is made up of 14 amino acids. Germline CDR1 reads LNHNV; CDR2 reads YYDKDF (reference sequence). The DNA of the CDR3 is TGTGCCACCAGCAGAGCAAGCGACGCCTACGAGCAGTACTTC. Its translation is CATSRASDAYEQYF.

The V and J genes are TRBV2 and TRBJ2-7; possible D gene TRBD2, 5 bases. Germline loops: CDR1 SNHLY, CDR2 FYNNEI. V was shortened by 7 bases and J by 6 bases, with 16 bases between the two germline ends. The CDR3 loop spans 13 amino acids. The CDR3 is CASTIPRVGEQYF. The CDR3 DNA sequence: TGTGCCAGCACAATCCCGAGGGTCGGCGAGCAGTACTTC.

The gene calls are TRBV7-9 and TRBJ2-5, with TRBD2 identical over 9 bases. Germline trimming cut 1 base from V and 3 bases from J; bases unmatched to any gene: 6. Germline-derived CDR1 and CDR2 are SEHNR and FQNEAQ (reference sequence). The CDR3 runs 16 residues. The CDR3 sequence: CASSLVLAGRKETQYF. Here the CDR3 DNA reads TGTGCCAGCAGCTTAGTACTAGCGGGCAGGAAAGAGACCCAGTACTTC. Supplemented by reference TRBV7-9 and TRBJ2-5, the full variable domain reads DTGVSQNPRHKITKRGQNVTFRCDPISEHNRLYWYRQTLGQGPEFLTYFQNEAQLEKSRLLSDRFSAERPKGSFSTLEIQRTEQGDSAMYLCASSLVLAGRKETQYFGPGTRLLVL.

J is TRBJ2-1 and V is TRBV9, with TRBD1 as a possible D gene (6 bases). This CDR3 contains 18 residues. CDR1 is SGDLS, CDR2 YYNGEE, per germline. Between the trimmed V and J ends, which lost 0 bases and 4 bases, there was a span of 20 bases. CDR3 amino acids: CASSVDPMGASLYNEQFF. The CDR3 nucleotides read TGTGCCAGCAGCGTAGACCCAATGGGGGCATCCCTTTACAATGAGCAGTTCTTC.

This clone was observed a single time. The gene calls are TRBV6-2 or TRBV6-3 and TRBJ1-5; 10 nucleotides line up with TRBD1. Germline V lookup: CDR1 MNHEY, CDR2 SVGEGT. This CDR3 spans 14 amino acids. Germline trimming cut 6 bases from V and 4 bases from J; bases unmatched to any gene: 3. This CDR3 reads CASSRTGGNQPQHF. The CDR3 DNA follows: TGTGCCAGCAGCCGGACAGGGGGTAATCAGCCCCAGCATTTT.

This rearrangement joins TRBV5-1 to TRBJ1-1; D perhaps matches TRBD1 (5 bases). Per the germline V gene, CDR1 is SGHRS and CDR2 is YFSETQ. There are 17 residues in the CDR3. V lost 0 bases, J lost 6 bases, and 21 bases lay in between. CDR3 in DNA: TGCGCCAGCAGCTTGGGGACCAGGTTGGATGGAGGGGCTGAAGCTTTCTTT. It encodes CASSLGTRLDGGAEAFF.

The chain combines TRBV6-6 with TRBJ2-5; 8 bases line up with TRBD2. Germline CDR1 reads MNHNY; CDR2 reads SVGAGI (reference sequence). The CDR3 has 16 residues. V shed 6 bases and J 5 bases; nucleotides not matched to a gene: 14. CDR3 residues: CASSLGLANLRETQYF. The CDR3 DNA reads TGTGCCAGCAGCCTTGGACTAGCAAACCTGCGGGAGACCCAGTACTTC.

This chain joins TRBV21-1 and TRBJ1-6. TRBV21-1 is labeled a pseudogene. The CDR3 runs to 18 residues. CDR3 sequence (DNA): TGTGCCAGCAGCATCGTTAGTGCCCGGGAAGTTTATAATTCACCCCTCCACTTT. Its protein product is CASSIVSAREVYNSPLHF.

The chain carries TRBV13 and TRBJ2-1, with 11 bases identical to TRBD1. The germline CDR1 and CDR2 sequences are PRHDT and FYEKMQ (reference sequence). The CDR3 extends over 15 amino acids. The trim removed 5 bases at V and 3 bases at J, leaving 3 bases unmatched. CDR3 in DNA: TGTGCCAGCAGCGCCGGGACAGGGGGCTACAATGAGCAGTTCTTC. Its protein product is CASSAGTGGYNEQFF.

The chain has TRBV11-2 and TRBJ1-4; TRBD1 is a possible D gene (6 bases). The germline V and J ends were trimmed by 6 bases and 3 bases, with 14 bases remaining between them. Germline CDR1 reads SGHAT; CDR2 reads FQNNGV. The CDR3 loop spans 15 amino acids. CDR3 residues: CASRSTGSANEKLFF. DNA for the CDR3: TGTGCCAGCAGGTCAACAGGGAGCGCTAATGAAAAACTGTTTTTT.

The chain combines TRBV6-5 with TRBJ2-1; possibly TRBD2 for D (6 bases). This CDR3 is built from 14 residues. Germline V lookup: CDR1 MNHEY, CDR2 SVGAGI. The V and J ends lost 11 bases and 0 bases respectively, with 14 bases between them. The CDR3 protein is CAAELSGSYNEQFF. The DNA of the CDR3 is TGTGCCGCCGAACTTAGCGGCTCCTACAATGAGCAGTTCTTC.

CDR3 protein: CASSLGPGTEKAYEQYF. The DNA for the CDR3 is TGCGCCAGCAGCTTGGGACCCGGGACAGAAAAAGCCTACGAGCAGTACTTC. This sequence joins TRBV5-1 and TRBJ2-7; 7 bases are a match to TRBD1. V shed 0 bases, J shed 2 bases, and the junction held 11 bases outside the gene matches. The CDR3 is 17 residues long. In germline, CDR1 is SGHRS, CDR2 YFSETQ.

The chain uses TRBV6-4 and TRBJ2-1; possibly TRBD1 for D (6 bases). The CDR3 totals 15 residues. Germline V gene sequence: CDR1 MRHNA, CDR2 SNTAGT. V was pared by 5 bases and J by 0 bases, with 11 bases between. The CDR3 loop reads CASSRTVSSYNEQFF. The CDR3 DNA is TGTGCCAGCAGTCGGACAGTTAGCTCCTACAATGAGCAGTTCTTC.

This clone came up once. Here the CDR3 DNA reads TGCGCCAGCAGCCAAGATCTTGGGGCCAACGTCCTGACTTTC. Translated: CASSQDLGANVLTF. The J gene is TRBJ2-6, the V gene TRBV4-3, with no clear D. Germline V gene data show CDR1 as LGHNA and CDR2 as YSLEER. The germline V and J ends were trimmed by 0 bases and 3 bases, with 3 bases remaining between them. The CDR3 has 14 amino acids.

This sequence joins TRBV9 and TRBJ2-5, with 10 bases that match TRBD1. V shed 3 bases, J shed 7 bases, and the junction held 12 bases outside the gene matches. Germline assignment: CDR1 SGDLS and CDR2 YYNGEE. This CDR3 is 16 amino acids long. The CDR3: CASSAPGTGVFGTQYF. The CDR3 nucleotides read TGTGCCAGCAGCGCCCCCGGGACAGGGGTGTTCGGGACCCAGTACTTC.

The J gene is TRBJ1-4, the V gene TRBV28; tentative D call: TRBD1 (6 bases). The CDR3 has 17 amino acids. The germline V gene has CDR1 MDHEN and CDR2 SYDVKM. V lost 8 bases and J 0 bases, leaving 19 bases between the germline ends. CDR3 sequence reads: CASGGGPNFPTNEKLFF. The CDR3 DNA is TGTGCCAGCGGTGGGGGGCCCAACTTCCCAACTAATGAAAAACTGTTTTTT.

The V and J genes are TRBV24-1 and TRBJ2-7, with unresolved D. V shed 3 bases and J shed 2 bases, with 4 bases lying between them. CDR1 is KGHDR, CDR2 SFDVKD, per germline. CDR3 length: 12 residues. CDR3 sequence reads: CATSDRPYEQYF. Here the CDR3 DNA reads TGTGCCACCAGTGATCGCCCCTACGAGCAGTACTTC.

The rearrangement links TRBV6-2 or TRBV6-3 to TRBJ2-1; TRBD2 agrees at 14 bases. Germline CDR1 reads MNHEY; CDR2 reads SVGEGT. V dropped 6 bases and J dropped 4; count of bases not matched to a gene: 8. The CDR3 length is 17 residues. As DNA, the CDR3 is TGTGCCAGCAGCAGGGGGACTAGCGGGGGATTATACAATGAGCAGTTCTTC. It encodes CASSRGTSGGLYNEQFF.

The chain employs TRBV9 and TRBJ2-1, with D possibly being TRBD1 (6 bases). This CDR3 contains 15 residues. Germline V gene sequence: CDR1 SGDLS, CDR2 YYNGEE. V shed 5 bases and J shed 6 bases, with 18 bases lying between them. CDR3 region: CASSPGDASANEQFF. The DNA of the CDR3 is TGTGCCAGCAGTCCAGGGGACGCCTCTGCCAATGAGCAGTTCTTC.

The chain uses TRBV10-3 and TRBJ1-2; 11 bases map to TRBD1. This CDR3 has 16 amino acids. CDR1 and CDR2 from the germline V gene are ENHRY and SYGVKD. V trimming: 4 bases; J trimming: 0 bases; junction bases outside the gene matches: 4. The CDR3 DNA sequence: TGTGCCATCAGTGCTACGGGACAGGGGGCTAACTATGGCTACACCTTC. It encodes CAISATGQGANYGYTF.

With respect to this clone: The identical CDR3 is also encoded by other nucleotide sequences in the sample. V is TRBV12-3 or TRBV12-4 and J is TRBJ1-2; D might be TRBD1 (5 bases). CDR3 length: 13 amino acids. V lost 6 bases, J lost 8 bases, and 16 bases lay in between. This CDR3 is CASSPPGGSGYTF. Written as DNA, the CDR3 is TGTGCCAGCAGCCCGCCTGGGGGTAGCGGCTACACCTTC.